Listed below are T cell receptor beta chains from one sample, sequenced in a study of T cells in Graves' hyperthyroidism and ophthalmopathy. TCRdb re-called the multiplex PCR reads with MiXCR, one entry per CDR3 protein. Counted here are over 500,000 distinct CDR3 sequences, around 13% occurring once; the ten biggest clones make up roughly 14%. Input material: blood. These receptors were collected from a woman in her 40s with Graves' hyperthyroidism. Both conserved end residues are part of each CDR3. Each record gives: J gene, V gene, clone size, D gene, CDR3 protein, CDR3 DNA. The D gene is left open where the match is weak. Clone size is not always given. Where it is, it says once, few, many or a class for expanded clones.

TRBJ2-1,TRBV10-1,few,-,CASSPDGLLQEQFF,TGCGCCAGCAGTCCTGATGGCCTTCTGCAAGAGCAGTTCTTC
TRBJ1-5,TRBV20-1,many,TRBD1,CSAKQGYGSQPQHF,TGCAGTGCTAAACAGGGGTACGGGAGTCAGCCCCAGCATTTT
TRBJ2-3,TRBV30,many,-,CAWSVLTDTQYF,TGTGCCTGGAGTGTACTGACAGATACGCAGTATTTT
TRBJ2-3,TRBV6-2/TRBV6-3,few,TRBD2,CASSYNAGGGDTQYF,TGTGCCAGCAGTTATAATGCGGGAGGAGGAGATACGCAGTATTTT
TRBJ2-2,TRBV24-1,-,-,CATSDLDRATGELFF,TGTGCCACCAGTGACCTCGATCGCGCCACCGGGGAGCTGTTTTTT
TRBJ1-5,TRBV10-1,-,-,CASSGTGKSQPQHF,TGCGCCAGCAGTGGCACAGGGAAAAGTCAGCCCCAGCATTTT
TRBJ2-1,TRBV6-1,-,TRBD2,CASSEVWLAGGLSEQFF,TGTGCCAGCAGTGAAGTGTGGCTAGCGGGAGGATTATCTGAGCAGTTCTTC
TRBJ2-1,TRBV30,many,TRBD2,CAWSSQAGLYNEQFF,TGTGCCTGGAGTTCGCAAGCGGGGCTCTACAATGAGCAGTTCTTC
TRBJ2-2,TRBV2,many,TRBD2,CASSESPSGSVTGELFF,TGTGCCAGCAGTGAAAGCCCAAGCGGGAGTGTAACCGGGGAGCTGTTTTTT
TRBJ2-1,TRBV9,few,TRBD2,CASSVSTGAGNHEQFF,TGTGCCAGCAGCGTGAGTACAGGAGCGGGAAACCATGAGCAGTTCTTC
TRBJ1-2,TRBV29-1,-,-,CSVEGGDGYTF,TGCAGCGTTGAAGGGGGCGATGGCTACACCTTC
TRBJ2-3,TRBV28,many,-,CASSFKPLGDTQYF,TGTGCCAGCAGTTTTAAACCTCTCGGGGATACGCAGTATTTT
TRBJ2-1,TRBV7-9,few,TRBD1,CASSLGTGTNNEQFF,TGTGCCAGCAGCTTAGGGACAGGGACCAACAATGAGCAGTTCTTC
TRBJ1-1,TRBV3-1,many,TRBD1,CASSIQGLNTEAFF,TGTGCCAGCAGCATACAGGGGCTGAACACTGAAGCTTTCTTT
TRBJ2-2,TRBV14,-,-,CASSLARGRRGAGELFF,TGTGCCAGCAGCTTAGCTAGGGGCCGCCGGGGCGCCGGGGAGCTGTTTTTT
TRBJ2-1,TRBV30,many,TRBD2,CAWSLGAGGGGEQFF,TGTGCCTGGAGCTTAGGGGCGGGAGGAGGGGGTGAGCAGTTCTTC